Listed below are T cell receptor beta chains from one sample, sequenced in a study of T-cell reconstitution after alpha-beta-depleted transplantation in children. Each CDR3 protein gets one entry after TCRdb re-called the PCR reads with MiXCR. The data show around 450,000 distinct CDR3 sequences, approximately 10% seen once. The specimen comprised PBMCs, sampled before TCRalphabeta/CD19-depleted stem cell transplant. The receptors come from a child aged 2 to 10 with inherited bone marrow failure, due to receive a stem cell transplant. The CDR3 runs from the conserved cysteine through the conserved F or W. The D gene is left open where the match is weak. A clone size is listed for some rows: how often the clone was seen (once, few, many), or a class if it is expanded.

D gene | clone size | J gene | V gene | CDR3 DNA | CDR3 protein
TRBD1 | many | TRBJ2-3 | TRBV4-3 | TGCGCCAGCAGCCAAGATCCAGGGACAGGGTCATCAGATACGCAGTATTTT | CASSQDPGTGSSDTQYF
NA | many | TRBJ2-1 | TRBV6-1 | TGTGCCAGCAGTGCTTCGCGGGACGGCCGGGGGAATGAGCAGTTCTTC | CASSASRDGRGNEQFF
NA | many | TRBJ2-2 | TRBV15 | TGTGCCACCAGCAGAATGCAGGGAGCCGGGGAGCTGTTTTTT | CATSRMQGAGELFF
TRBD2 | many | TRBJ2-1 | TRBV11-1 | TGTGCCAGCAGCTTAAGGGGGGCTTATAGCGGGGAAGACTACAATGAGCAGTTCTTC | CASSLRGAYSGEDYNEQFF
NA | many | TRBJ2-5 | TRBV27 | TGTGCCAGCAGTTTATTTGGCAGTTTTCAAGAGACCCAGTACTTC | CASSLFGSFQETQYF
NA | many | TRBJ2-3 | TRBV24-1 | TGTGCCACCAGTGATTCGGATTGGACTCGGGCGGGGACAGATACGCAGTATTTT | CATSDSDWTRAGTDTQYF
NA | many | TRBJ1-6 | TRBV27 | TGTGCCAGCAGTTTATCCCAGGGAAATTCACCCCTCCACTTT | CASSLSQGNSPLHF
NA | many | TRBJ2-3 | TRBV5-1 | TGCGCATCCCTGCGGAGTAGCGGTTCGGATACGCAGTATTTT | CASLRSSGSDTQYF
NA | many | TRBJ2-3 | TRBV15 | TGTGCCACCAGCAGCTATCAGGGGGGAGACACAGATACGCAGTATTTT | CATSSYQGGDTDTQYF
NA | many | TRBJ2-2 | TRBV28 | TGTGCCAGCAGTTTGTTACCCACCGGGGAGCTGTTTTTT | CASSLLPTGELFF
NA | few | TRBJ1-1 | TRBV11-2 | TGTGCCAGCAGCTTAGTTATTTGGGGGAGCACTGAAGCTTTCTTT | CASSLVIWGSTEAFF
NA | many | TRBJ2-7 | TRBV7-8 | TGTGCCAGCAGCTTAGTATGGGGGTCAAGCGAGCAGTACTTT | CASSLVWGSSEQYF
TRBD2 | few | TRBJ2-7 | TRBV7-8 | TGTGCCAGCAGCCCACTAGCGGGAGAAACCTACGAGCAGTACTTC | CASSPLAGETYEQYF
NA | NA | TRBJ2-3 | TRBV19 | TGTGCCAGTAGTGTGGGGCCAGGTCCAGATACGCAGTATTTT | CASSVGPGPDTQYF
TRBD1 | many | TRBJ2-5 | TRBV6-1 | TGTGCCAGCAGGGGACAGGGGGAGACCCAGTACTTC | CASRGQGETQYF
TRBD1 | NA | TRBJ1-1 | TRBV18 | TGTGCCAGCTCACCACGACAGGGGGGAGGAAACACTGAAGCTTTCTTT | CASSPRQGGGNTEAFF
NA | NA | TRBJ2-6 | TRBV30 | TGTGCCTGGAGTCTGGGGGCCCACTCTGGGGCCAACGTCCTGACTTTC | CAWSLGAHSGANVLTF
TRBD2 | many | TRBJ2-1 | TRBV4-1 | TGCGCCAGCAGCCACTTGGGACTAGCGCACTACAATGAGCAGTTCTTC | CASSHLGLAHYNEQFF
TRBD2 | NA | TRBJ2-1 | TRBV4-3 | TGCGCCAGCAGCCAATTCTCGGGGAGGGTCTACAATGAGCAGTTCTTC | CASSQFSGRVYNEQFF
NA | many | TRBJ2-1 | TRBV10-3 | TGTGCCATCAGTGAGCCTCAGGGGAATGAGCAGTTCTTC | CAISEPQGNEQFF
NA | many | TRBJ2-2 | TRBV2 | TGTGCCAGCTGGACTAACGGTTTGGGGGAGCTGTTTTTT | CASWTNGLGELFF
TRBD2 | many | TRBJ2-2 | TRBV12-5 | TGTGCTAGTGGTTCGAACAGAGGGACTAGCGGGCCGAACACCGGGGAGCTGTTTTTT | CASGSNRGTSGPNTGELFF
NA | many | TRBJ1-1 | TRBV6-6 | TGTGCCAGCAGAACTCAGCAGTACACTGAAGCTTTCTTT | CASRTQQYTEAFF
NA | many | TRBJ2-5 | TRBV6-1 | TGTGCCAGCAGTGGTGGGCCGGCGCGGTTTGAGGAGACCCAGTACTTC | CASSGGPARFEETQYF
NA | NA | TRBJ2-5 | TRBV20-1 | TGCAGTGCTACCCTCGAGGGGGGGACCCAGTACTTC | CSATLEGGTQYF
TRBD1 | few | TRBJ2-7 | TRBV5-8 | TGTGCCAGCAGCTACAGGGGGGCCACCTACGAGCAGTACTTC | CASSYRGATYEQYF
TRBD1 | many | TRBJ2-2 | TRBV20-1 | TGCAGTGCTAGCAGAAGACAGGGAAACACCGGGGAGCTGTTTTTT | CSASRRQGNTGELFF
TRBD2 | many | TRBJ2-7 | TRBV4-2 | TGTGCCAGCAGCCTGGGACTAGCGCCTAGGGAGCAGTACTTC | CASSLGLAPREQYF
TRBD2 | NA | TRBJ2-1 | TRBV5-8 | TGTGCCAGCTGCCTTGGACTAGCGGGAGCACCCAGTTTTAATGAGCAGTTCTTC | CASCLGLAGAPSFNEQFF
NA | NA | TRBJ2-2 | TRBV11-3 | TGTGCCAGCAGCCCCGACTCCCGCTACACCGGGGAGCTGTTTTTT | CASSPDSRYTGELFF
NA | many | TRBJ2-1 | TRBV11-2 | TGTGCCAGCAGCTTAGCTCGGACTGACAATGAGCAGTTCTTC | CASSLARTDNEQFF
TRBD1 | many | TRBJ2-1 | TRBV20-1 | TGCAGTGCTAGACACCTACAGGGGATCGATGAGCAGTTCTTC | CSARHLQGIDEQFF
TRBD2 | many | TRBJ2-5 | TRBV5-6 | TGTGCCAGCAGCAGTAGCGGGAGGGCCGTGGAGACCCAGTACTTC | CASSSSGRAVETQYF
TRBD2 | many | TRBJ2-1 | TRBV5-1 | TGCGCCAGCAGGAGCGGGACCCCCTACAATGAGCAGTTCTTC | CASRSGTPYNEQFF
TRBD2 | many | TRBJ2-3 | TRBV4-3 | TGCGCCAGCAGCTCTGAACTAGCGCCGAGCACAGATACGCAGTATTTT | CASSSELAPSTDTQYF
TRBD2 | many | TRBJ2-3 | TRBV6-2/TRBV6-3 | TGTGCCAGCAGCCGACGAACGTCAGCGGGGGTCTGGGCAGATACGCAGTATTTT | CASSRRTSAGVWADTQYF
NA | many | TRBJ1-1 | TRBV11-2 | TGTGCCAGCAGCCCACGCAGTGTAAGCACTGAAGCTTTCTTT | CASSPRSVSTEAFF
TRBD2 | many | TRBJ2-7 | TRBV29-1 | TGCAGCGTTGGCGGCCTAGCGGGAGACTCGGTGTCCTACGAGCAGTACTTC | CSVGGLAGDSVSYEQYF
TRBD2 | many | TRBJ2-7 | TRBV27 | TGTGCCAGCAGTCGCCGCGGTGGGCGGGAGTTCAACGAGCAGTACTTC | CASSRRGGREFNEQYF
TRBD1 | NA | TRBJ1-5 | TRBV3-1 | TGTGCCAGCAGCCGAGGGACAGGGGGTAGTGGCAATCAGCCCCAGCATTTT | CASSRGTGGSGNQPQHF
NA | few | TRBJ2-7 | TRBV29-1 | TGCAGCGTTGAAGCGGGGTTCTACGAGCAGTACTTC | CSVEAGFYEQYF
NA | many | TRBJ2-7 | TRBV12-3/TRBV12-4 | TGTGCCAGCAGTTTATGGTCCTGGGGCAACTACGAGCAGTACTTC | CASSLWSWGNYEQYF
TRBD2 | many | TRBJ2-7 | TRBV7-6 | TGTGCCAGCAGCCACGGGATAGCGGGAGGGCCGGGCGAGCAGTACTTC | CASSHGIAGGPGEQYF
TRBD1 | many | TRBJ1-1 | TRBV7-9 | TGTGCCAGCAGCTTAGTCCCAGGGGGCACTGAAGCTTTCTTT | CASSLVPGGTEAFF
NA | NA | TRBJ2-1 | TRBV29-1 | TGCAGCGTTGAAGATATACGGGAGAGGAATGAGCAGTTCTTC | CSVEDIRERNEQFF
TRBD1 | many | TRBJ1-3 | TRBV11-2 | TGTGCCAGCAGCGACAGGGTATTGGAAAACACCATATATTTT | CASSDRVLENTIYF
NA | NA | TRBJ2-1 | TRBV13 | TGTGCCAGCAGTCTCGGTCCTAACCCAACCTACAATGAGCAGTTCTTC | CASSLGPNPTYNEQFF
NA | many | TRBJ2-2 | TRBV27 | TGTGCCAGCAGTCAAGTGTTAGAAAACACCGGGGAGCTGTTTTTT | CASSQVLENTGELFF
NA | many | TRBJ1-5 | TRBV6-1 | TGTGCCAGCGTCATTCGGATTTATAGCAATCAGCCCCAGCATTTT | CASVIRIYSNQPQHF
TRBD2 | many | TRBJ2-7 | TRBV7-2 | TGTGCCAGCAGCTTCGGGGGGGTGCCAGCCGAGCAGTACTTC | CASSFGGVPAEQYF
NA | NA | TRBJ2-7 | TRBV20-1 | TGCAGTGCTAGAACGAGGTACGGAGAATCCTACGAGCAGTACTTC | CSARTRYGESYEQYF
NA | many | TRBJ1-2 | TRBV4-1 | TGCGCCAGCAGCCAAGTTGTCAGGGAAAACTATGGCTACACCTTC | CASSQVVRENYGYTF